This T cell receptor beta chain was obtained from a study of circulating CD8 cells and anti-PD-1 response in melanoma. As for the study in general: Every 2 weeks, patients got 3 mg/kg nivolumab intravenously. Anti-PD-1 was first-line therapy for about 50% of the 13 patients. Study results and limitations: No tumor material was available, so peptide assays assessed reactivity.

As to this clonotype: What it binds is not known.

From live CD3+CD8+TCRalphabeta+ cells, four PD-1 and/or TIGIT subsets were sorted. Using approximately 15 ng of total RNA, TCR libraries were made with the QIAseq Immune Repertoire TCR panel. TCRdb re-analysed the reads in MiXCR, keeping a single row per CDR3 protein. This sample carries 700 to 950 distinct CDR3 sequences, roughly 12% of them seen once, and the ten largest clones take roughly 50%. CDR3 size: 13 residues. The germline V gene encodes CDR1 KGHSH and CDR2 LQKENI. Trimming left V 1 base short and J 1 base short, with 3 bases between. The chain is built from TRBV18 and TRBJ2-3; D not certain. The sequence was collected from a human donor with melanoma. Sequenced here: CD8+ T cells from PBMCs, sampled at baseline or after one month of anti-PD-1 therapy (not recorded which). The CDR3 loop reads CASSPLGTDTQYF. DNA for the CDR3: TGTGCCAGCTCACCACTAGGCACAGATACGCAGTATTTT.